This TCR beta chain derives from a study of tumor-infiltrating lymphocytes in primary liver carcinoma. On the study more broadly: Treatment of the patients' primary liver carcinoma consisted of surgical resection.

Unsorted whole blood served as the source of blood RNA, and germline DNA was extracted as well. Roughly 4.2 milliliters of peripheral blood were drawn presurgically. Starting material of about 450 ng total RNA yielded TCR beta cDNA via a constant-region primer. Generation of the TCR beta libraries relied on three nested multiplex PCR rounds using slightly modified ARM-PCR. PCR rounds one and two used TRBV1-TRBV30 forward primers with a C-beta reverse primer for 10 cycles each. TCRdb recomputed calls from the multiplex PCR reads with MiXCR, one row per CDR3 protein. Seen here are about 320,000 distinct CDR3 sequences, roughly 60% observed once, and the top ten hold about 8.4%. Points on this clonotype: Its antigen is not identified. One junction end does not reproduce the germline sequence, and a read error may be involved.

Overall study results and limits: Tumor region pairs overlapped more than did tumor-adjacent and tumor-blood pairs. Blood had a significantly lower top-250-clone fraction than tumors did (p = 0.039).

The CDR3 length is 14 residues. The germline V gene encodes CDR1 MNHEY and CDR2 SVGEGT. This clonotype was obtained from a man aged 40-49 years with primary liver carcinoma and hepatitis B virus infection. The rearrangement uses TRBV6-2 or TRBV6-3 and TRBJ1-6; the D gene is possibly TRBD1 (5 bases). The sample consisted of peripheral blood. This CDR3 is CASRTGTVDSPLHF. The CDR3 DNA follows: TGTGCCAGCAGAACCGGGACCGTGGATTCACCCCTACACTTT.